The clone carrying this TCR beta chain has ten or more counts. No antigen is known for it. The sample is drawn from a study of read filtering for tumor transcriptome and immune sequencing. The CDR3 consists of 14 residues. The V end lost 4 bases, the J end lost 2 bases, and 9 bases lay between the germline ends. In germline, CDR1 is MNHEY, CDR2 SVGEGT. General study findings and limits: Sorted CD138-negative bone marrow cells were not purified T cells.

From approximately 400 ng of RNA, a library with molecular barcoded alpha/delta and beta/gamma adaptors was made. TCRdb re-analysed the reads in MiXCR, keeping a single row per CDR3 protein. The data show 130,000 or so distinct CDR3 sequences, with 13% seen just once and more than 6.5% held by the top ten. V usage is TRBV6-2 or TRBV6-3 and J usage is TRBJ1-5; no clear D. The sample was a population of CD138-negative cells sorted from bone marrow. The TCR comes from a donor at least 40 years old with multiple myeloma. The CDR3, as DNA: TGTGCCAGCAGTTCGACCCGAGGCAATCAGCCCCAGCATTTT. It yields the protein CASSSTRGNQPQHF.